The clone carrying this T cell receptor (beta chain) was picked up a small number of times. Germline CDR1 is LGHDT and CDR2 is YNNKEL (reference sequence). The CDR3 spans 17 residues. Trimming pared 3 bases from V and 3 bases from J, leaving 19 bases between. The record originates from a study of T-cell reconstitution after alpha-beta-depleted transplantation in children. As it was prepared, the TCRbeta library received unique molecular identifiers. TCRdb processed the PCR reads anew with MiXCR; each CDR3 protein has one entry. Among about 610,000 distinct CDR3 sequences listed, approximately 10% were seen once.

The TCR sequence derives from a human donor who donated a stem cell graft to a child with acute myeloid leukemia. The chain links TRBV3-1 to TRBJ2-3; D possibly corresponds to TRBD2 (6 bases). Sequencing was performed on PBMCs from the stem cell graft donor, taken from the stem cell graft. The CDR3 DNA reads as TGTGCCAGCAGCCATACATCATTAGCGGCCGGGACAGATACGCAGTATTTT. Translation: CASSHTSLAAGTDTQYF.